This T cell receptor beta chain was identified during a study of shared clonotypes between healthy human individuals. The study's findings and limits: Among the subsets, naive ones generally showed larger estimated richness than memory ones. The rarefaction results pointed to incomplete sorted-subset sequencing despite large depth.

After removal of 4 bases from V and 3 bases from J, the junction contained 12 bases not matched to a gene. Germline CDR1 and CDR2: SGHNT and YYREEE (reference sequence). The CDR3 is 17 amino acids. Method: immunoSEQ multiplex PCR; TCRdb's copy keeps in-frame clones and lacks some. The repertoire holds 2 million to 3 million clones, with 93% as singletons. As for this clone: Its antigen is undetermined.

The chain carries TRBV5-4 and TRBJ2-1, with 8 bases lining up with TRBD2. The receptor comes from a man between 18 and 35 years old in good health. Some clones in this sample may be carry-over from other donors' samples. Material for sequencing was naive CD4+ T cells from PBMCs. Subset given: CD45RA+ positively selected. The DNA for the CDR3 is TGTGCCAGCAGCAGCTTCTCGGGTAGCGGGGACTACAATGAGCAGTTCTTC. Amino acid sequence: CASSSFSGSGDYNEQFF.